A single sample is the source of the 26 T cell receptor beta chains below, sequenced in a study of T-cell memory formation after mild COVID-19. Each CDR3 protein is one row after TCRdb ran MiXCR on the 5' RACE reads. The sample shows more than 300,000 distinct CDR3 sequences, more than 20% of them seen only once. Sequenced: PBMCs or a T cell subset sorted from them (not recorded which). Every receptor here comes from a man younger than 35 who had mild COVID-19 (a few samples of this study predate the infection). Cell type and time point are not known.

The chain combines TRBV5-1 with TRBJ1-1; TRBD1 is a possible D gene (6 bases). V lost 0 bases and J 12 bases, leaving 9 bases between the germline ends. In germline, CDR1 is SGHRS, CDR2 YFSETQ. The CDR3 has 11 amino acids. CDR3 protein: CASSLGQGTFF. CDR3 bases: TGCGCCAGCAGCTTGGGGCAGGGGACTTTCTTT.

This sequence joins TRBV5-1 and TRBJ2-5; 7 nucleotides agree with TRBD1. Trimming took 3 bases from V and 4 from J; bases not matched to a gene: 3. The CDR3 length is 13 residues. CDR1 is SGHRS, CDR2 YFSETQ, per germline. The CDR3 region is CASSSTGSETQYF. The DNA of the CDR3 is TGCGCCAGCAGCTCGACAGGGTCAGAGACCCAGTACTTC.

The chain uses TRBV25-1 and TRBJ1-2; D is possibly TRBD1 (6 bases). The CDR3 extends over 15 amino acids. CDR1 MGHDK and CDR2 SYGVNS come from the germline V gene. The ends were cut back, 2 bases at V and 4 bases at J, with 14 bases in the middle. CDR3 sequence reads: CASSEGGRFTYGYTF. The CDR3 DNA is TGTGCCAGCAGTGAAGGGGGGCGATTCACCTATGGCTACACCTTC.

In its sample, this clonotype was seen many times. The genes are TRBV12-3 or TRBV12-4 and TRBJ2-1; D unclear. Deletions cut 3 bases from V and 6 bases from J, with 12 bases between. CDR3 length: 14 residues. CDR3 protein: CASSFGLYANEQFF. CDR3 bases: TGTGCCAGCAGTTTTGGGCTGTACGCCAATGAGCAGTTCTTC.

This clonotype was seen only a few times. The chain has TRBV7-9 and TRBJ2-5, with no clear D. Per germline, CDR1 SEHNR and CDR2 FQNEAQ (reference sequence). This CDR3 has 13 amino acids. V was trimmed by 4 bases and J by 5 bases, leaving 11 bases between them. The CDR3 DNA follows: TGTGCCAGCAGCTCCCGGAGTCGGGAGACCCAGTACTTC. Protein sequence: CASSSRSRETQYF.

In its sample, this clonotype was seen a few times. J is TRBJ2-1 and V is TRBV5-1; D gene unclear. The V gene lost 3 bases and the J gene lost 0 bases, with 10 bases spanning the gap. Per germline, CDR1 SGHRS and CDR2 YFSETQ. There are 15 residues in the CDR3. DNA for the CDR3: TGCGCCAGCAGCTCCTCAGCGAGCTCCTACAATGAGCAGTTCTTC. Amino acid sequence: CASSSSASSYNEQFF.

The chain employs TRBV20-1 and TRBJ2-1; tentative D call: TRBD1 (6 bases). Germline V gene sequence: CDR1 DFQATT, CDR2 SNEGSKA (reference sequence). V dropped 5 bases and J dropped 5 bases, with 13 bases sitting between them. The CDR3 consists of 13 residues. CDR3 DNA: TGCAGTGCTCCAAGGACAGCCCACAATGAGCAGTTCTTC. Translating it yields CSAPRTAHNEQFF.

This clonotype has a handful of counts. The J gene is TRBJ1-1, the V gene TRBV29-1; a weak D match, TRBD1 (5 bases). Looked up from germline, CDR1 is SQVTM and CDR2 is ANQGSEA. V lost 6 bases, J lost 0 bases, and 14 bases lay in between. The CDR3 length is 14 residues. The CDR3 here is CSVGGVGMNTEAFF. The CDR3 bases are TGCAGCGTGGGGGGTGTGGGGATGAACACTGAAGCTTTCTTT.

This clonotype has more than one count but fewer than ten. V usage is TRBV5-5 and J usage is TRBJ1-4; D gene uncertain. In germline, CDR1 is SGHKS, CDR2 YYEKEE (reference sequence). V lost 4 bases and J lost 7, with 5 bases in between. This CDR3 is 11 amino acids long. The CDR3 spells CASSMAEKLFF. In nucleotides, the CDR3 is TGTGCCAGCAGCATGGCTGAAAAACTGTTTTTT.

This clonotype came up a few times. The chain has TRBV7-6 and TRBJ1-2, with 8 positions matching TRBD1. The CDR3 runs 14 residues. Unmatched junction bases numbered 8, after V lost 5 bases and J lost 6 bases. The germline V gene encodes CDR1 SGHVS and CDR2 FNYEAQ. The CDR3 protein is CASSPRTGWDGYTF. Here the CDR3 DNA reads TGTGCCAGCAGCCCTAGGACAGGGTGGGATGGCTACACCTTC.

Only a few counts were recorded for this clonotype. J is TRBJ1-1 and V is TRBV28; 7 positions match TRBD1. The germline V gene encodes CDR1 MDHEN and CDR2 SYDVKM. The CDR3 is 13 amino acids. The V and J ends lost 5 bases and 3 bases, in that order; junction bases with no gene match: 3. The chain's CDR3 is CASSPGQHTEAFF. CDR3 in DNA: TGTGCCAGCAGTCCGGGACAGCACACTGAAGCTTTCTTT.

The CDR3 DNA reads as TGTGCCAGCCGGGACTTAGGGGCAGATACGCAGTATTTT. It translates to CASRDLGADTQYF. V usage is TRBV19 and J usage is TRBJ2-3; possible D gene TRBD2, 6 bases. The CDR3 covers 13 residues. Trimming pared 9 bases from V and 4 bases from J, leaving 14 bases between. Germline values: CDR1 LNHDA, CDR2 SQIVND (reference sequence).

The chain carries TRBV20-1 and TRBJ1-2; D is perhaps TRBD1 (5 bases). CDR3 length: 13 residues. Trimming took off 6 bases at V and 2 bases at J, with 13 bases between the two ends. Germline CDR1 DFQATT, CDR2 SNEGSKA (reference sequence). CDR3 coding DNA: TGCAGTGCAGTCCCGGGGGGAAACTATGGCTACACCTTC. This sequence encodes CSAVPGGNYGYTF.

This clonotype was seen a few times. This chain connects TRBV7-6 to TRBJ2-7, with TRBD1 matching 8 bases. The CDR3 covers 16 residues. Germline values: CDR1 SGHVS, CDR2 FNYEAQ. J was trimmed by 1 base and V by 0 bases; bases with no gene match: 5. The CDR3: CASSLARTGSSYEQYF. The CDR3 DNA sequence: TGTGCCAGCAGCTTAGCGCGGACAGGGTCTTCCTACGAGCAGTACTTC.

The V gene is TRBV9, the J gene TRBJ1-4; 10 bases align to TRBD1. V gave up 3 bases and J gave up 7 bases; unmatched junction bases: 3. Per the germline V gene, CDR1 is SGDLS and CDR2 is YYNGEE. The CDR3 extends over 14 amino acids. Written as DNA, the CDR3 is TGTGCCAGCAGCGCGACAGGGGGCTCTGAAAAACTGTTTTTT. Its translation is CASSATGGSEKLFF.

This clonotype has more than one count but fewer than ten. The rearrangement joins TRBV6-5 to TRBJ1-1, with 7 bases aligning to TRBD1. The CDR3 contains 14 residues. The J segment lost 1 base and the V segment lost 2 bases, leaving 1 base of the junction unmatched. Germline lookup yields CDR1 MNHEY and CDR2 SVGAGI. CDR3 loop: CASSYNRGNTEAFF. In nucleotides, the CDR3 is TGTGCCAGCAGTTACAACAGGGGGAACACTGAAGCTTTCTTT.

The rearrangement joins TRBV18 to TRBJ1-4; TRBD1 matches 11 bases. The CDR3 has 13 amino acids. CDR1 and CDR2 (germline): KGHSH, LQKENI. The trim removed 2 bases at V and 11 bases at J, leaving 1 base unmatched. CDR3 in amino acids: CASSPRDRGKLFF. The CDR3 DNA reads TGTGCCAGCTCACCAAGGGACAGGGGGAAACTGTTTTTT.

This clonotype has just a few counts. The V gene is TRBV29-1, the J gene TRBJ1-1; tentative D call: TRBD1 (5 bases). CDR1 and CDR2 from the germline V gene are SQVTM and ANQGSEA. The CDR3 runs to 13 residues. V gave up 3 bases and J gave up 3 bases, with 11 bases separating them. CDR3 in amino acids: CSVDTRGDTEAFF. The DNA of the CDR3 is TGCAGCGTTGATACACGGGGGGACACTGAAGCTTTCTTT.

This clonotype was seen more than once but under ten times. The chain recombines TRBV10-1 with TRBJ2-7; 7 positions agree with TRBD2. Germline V gives CDR1 WNHNN, CDR2 SYGVQD (reference sequence). V lost 3 bases, J lost 0 bases, and 2 bases stayed unmatched. The CDR3 totals 14 residues. For the CDR3, the DNA is TGCGCCAGCAGTGAATCGGGGGGCTCCTACGAGCAGTACTTC. This gives the protein CASSESGGSYEQYF.

This clonotype was seen at least ten times. This chain links TRBV2 with TRBJ2-7; a weak D match, TRBD1 (5 bases). The CDR3 contains 16 residues. CDR1 SNHLY and CDR2 FYNNEI come from the germline V gene. V was clipped by 3 bases and J by 4 bases, with 19 bases between them. For the CDR3, the DNA is TGTGCCAGCAGTGAGGGGCTGAATAACTTCGTTTACGAGCAGTACGTC. It yields the protein CASSEGLNNFVYEQYV.

This clonotype has just a few counts. V usage is TRBV29-1 and J usage is TRBJ1-1, with 7 bases aligning to TRBD1. CDR3 length: 12 residues. Germline V gene lookup returns CDR1 SQVTM and CDR2 ANQGSEA. Trimming removed 4 bases from V and 3 bases from J; junction bases left unmatched: 2. DNA of the CDR3: TGCAGCGTTGGGCAGGGGGACACTGAAGCTTTCTTT. It specifies CSVGQGDTEAFF.

J is TRBJ2-2 and V is TRBV7-9; the D gene is possibly TRBD2 (6 bases). Germline loops: CDR1 SEHNR, CDR2 FQNEAQ (reference sequence). V dropped 6 bases and J dropped 0 bases, with 11 bases sitting between them. The CDR3 covers 15 residues. The CDR3 loop is CASSVSGSNTGELFF. The DNA for the CDR3 is TGTGCCAGCAGTGTTAGCGGTTCGAACACCGGGGAGCTGTTTTTT.

The V and J genes are TRBV9 and TRBJ1-2, with D unclear. Germline V CDR1 and CDR2: SGDLS, YYNGEE. The CDR3 runs to 17 residues. V dropped 2 bases and J dropped 1 base, with 18 bases sitting between them. CDR3 region: CASSVREGALYNYGYTF. In nucleotides, the CDR3 is TGTGCCAGCAGCGTCCGAGAGGGAGCCTTATATAACTATGGCTACACCTTC.

The chain has TRBV10-3 and TRBJ1-3; D call uncertain. The CDR3 runs 14 residues. Trimming removed 7 bases at V and 0 bases at J, with 10 bases between. Germline CDR1 and CDR2: ENHRY and SYGVKD. The CDR3 reads CAIMGGRSGNTIYF. CDR3 bases: TGTGCCATCATGGGAGGGCGCTCTGGAAACACCATATATTTT.

This clonotype has a handful of counts. The rearrangement joins TRBV7-2 to TRBJ2-6; no clear D gene. Trimming shortened V by 7 bases and J by 1 base, and 11 bases separated the two germline ends. There are 15 residues in the CDR3. Germline values: CDR1 SGHTA, CDR2 FQGNSA. The DNA for the CDR3 is TGTGCCAGCACCCTCGATTGGTCTGGGGCCAACGTCCTGACTTTC. Its protein is CASTLDWSGANVLTF.

This clonotype was recorded a few times. The V call is TRBV9, the J call TRBJ2-5; 10 nucleotides match TRBD1. The J segment lost 2 bases and the V segment lost 0 bases, leaving 4 bases of the junction unmatched. The CDR3 is 16 amino acids. Per germline, CDR1 SGDLS and CDR2 YYNGEE. DNA of the CDR3: TGTGCCAGCAGCGTAGGTGCGGGACAGGGGCAAGAGACCCAGTACTTC. This translates into CASSVGAGQGQETQYF.